Each of the 32 T cell receptor beta chains below was sequenced from the same sample in a study of blood T cell repertoires in COVID-19. The repertoire was sequenced with immunoSEQ multiplex PCR; TCRdb's copy has only in-frame clones and lacks some. The sample includes tens of thousands of clones, almost 85% of them seen just once. The sample consisted of peripheral blood. The receptors derive from a human donor in a cohort sampled during active COVID-19.

The chain carries TRBV7-6 and TRBJ2-2; TRBD2 might be the D (5 bases). In germline, CDR1 is SGHVS, CDR2 FNYEAQ. The CDR3 is 16 residues long. V dropped 5 bases and J dropped 4 bases, with 17 bases sitting between them. The CDR3: CASSADFPRVTGELFF. DNA of the CDR3: TGTGCCAGCAGCGCCGACTTTCCGAGGGTCACCGGGGAGCTGTTTTTT.

This clone has a single count. V is TRBV4-3 and J is TRBJ2-5; TRBD1 matches at 10 bases. Germline assignment: CDR1 LGHNA and CDR2 YSLEER. This CDR3 contains 16 residues. V shed 0 bases, J shed 1 base, and the junction held 2 bases outside the gene matches. The CDR3 region is CASSQEWDRGQETQYF. The CDR3 coding sequence is TGCGCCAGCAGCCAAGAGTGGGACAGGGGCCAAGAGACCCAGTACTTC.

This clone was counted once. The CDR3 loop reads CASSYPGTGHGANVLTF. DNA of the CDR3: TGTGCCAGCAGCTACCCCGGGACAGGACATGGGGCCAACGTCCTGACTTTC. V and J are TRBV5-5 and TRBJ2-6, with 8 bases lining up with TRBD1. With V trimmed by 3 bases and J by 3 bases, 8 bases remained unmatched. Germline V gene sequence: CDR1 SGHKS, CDR2 YYEKEE (reference sequence). This CDR3 comprises 17 residues.

The chain links TRBV18 to TRBJ2-1; D is possibly TRBD1 (6 bases). The germline V gene has CDR1 KGHSH and CDR2 LQKENI. Trimming took off 3 bases at V and 8 bases at J, with 14 bases between the two ends. This CDR3 region has 14 residues. CDR3 residues: CASSPGPRTDEQFF. In DNA form, the CDR3 reads TGTGCCAGCTCACCGGGGCCCCGGACAGATGAGCAGTTCTTC.

Only a few counts were recorded for this clone. The chain has TRBV5-8 and TRBJ2-7, with D possibly being TRBD1 (5 bases). Germline-derived CDR1 and CDR2 are SGHTS and YDEGEE. This CDR3 region has 11 residues. V lost 5 bases and J lost 4, with 7 bases in between. This CDR3 reads CASSKGYEQYF. CDR3 coding DNA: TGTGCCAGCAGTAAGGGGTACGAGCAGTACTTC.

The rearrangement uses TRBV4-3 and TRBJ2-1; TRBD2 agrees at 8 bases. The CDR3 is 16 residues long. Germline V gene sequence: CDR1 LGHNA, CDR2 YSLEER. V shed 1 base and J 7 bases; nucleotides not matched to a gene: 9. The CDR3 reads CASSQAAGGLGNEQFF. The CDR3 DNA sequence: TGCGCCAGCAGCCAAGCGGCGGGGGGCCTTGGGAATGAGCAGTTCTTC.

The V and J genes are TRBV20-1 and TRBJ2-7; 8 positions agree with TRBD2. The V segment lost 3 bases and the J segment 0 bases; nucleotides outside the gene matches: 13. CDR1 is DFQATT, CDR2 SNEGSKA, per germline (reference sequence). The CDR3 spans 17 residues. The CDR3 reads CSASGAGGISSSYEQYF. The DNA for the CDR3 is TGCAGTGCTAGTGGGGCGGGGGGTATCTCAAGCTCCTACGAGCAGTACTTC.

The chain employs TRBV5-4 and TRBJ2-7, with 12 bases matching TRBD2. The J segment lost 3 bases and the V segment lost 4 bases, leaving 8 bases of the junction unmatched. There are 16 residues in the CDR3. Germline V gives CDR1 SGHNT, CDR2 YYREEE (reference sequence). CDR3 loop: CASSPTSTSGGYEQYF. The DNA of the CDR3 is TGTGCCAGCAGCCCAACCTCGACTAGCGGGGGCTACGAGCAGTACTTC.

The chain is built from TRBV7-2 and TRBJ1-2, with 8 bases fitting TRBD1. With V trimmed by 5 bases and J by 0 bases, 2 bases remained unmatched. The CDR3 sequence is 14 residues long. Germline assignment: CDR1 SGHTA and CDR2 FQGNSA. In DNA, the CDR3 is TGTGCCAGCAGCCCAGGGGGCACTAACTATGGCTACACCTTC. It encodes CASSPGGTNYGYTF. The whole variable domain, remainder taken from reference TRBV7-2 and TRBJ1-2, is GAGVSQSPSNKVTEKGKDVELRCDPISGHTALYWYRQSLGQGLEFLIYFQGNSAPDKSGLPSDRFSAERTGGSVSTLTIQRTQQEDSAVYLCASSPGGTNYGYTFGSGTRLTVV.

The rearrangement links TRBV7-6 to TRBJ1-5; D ambiguous. CDR1 and CDR2 (germline): SGHVS, FNYEAQ. V lost 6 bases and J lost 0, with 9 bases in between. This CDR3 has 14 amino acids. The CDR3 DNA is TGTGCCAGCAGTCCCGCGGATAGCAATCAGCCCCAGCATTTT. Translated, it gives CASSPADSNQPQHF.

The CDR3: CASSGGIQDNTDTQYF. The CDR3 coding sequence is TGTGCCAGCAGCGGCGGGATTCAAGACAACACAGATACGCAGTATTTT. The chain is built from TRBV9 and TRBJ2-3; TRBD2 is a possible D gene (6 bases). Trimming left V 3 bases short and J 2 bases short, with 16 bases between. Germline CDR1 SGDLS, CDR2 YYNGEE. CDR3 length: 16 residues.

This clone was observed a few times. The chain is built from TRBV6-5 and TRBJ1-6, with TRBD1 identical over 7 bases. The germline gives CDR1 MNHEY, CDR2 SVGAGI. V trimming: 2 bases; J trimming: 9 bases; junction bases outside the gene matches: 4. The CDR3 has 14 residues. Here the CDR3 reads CASSYAGQLSPLHF. CDR3 nucleotide sequence: TGTGCCAGCAGTTACGCGGGACAGCTTTCACCCCTCCACTTT.

This clone has just a few counts. This chain links TRBV3-1 (or the pseudogene TRBV3-2) with TRBJ1-3, with a possible D match to TRBD1 (6 bases). The V end lost 0 bases, the J end lost 3 bases, and 9 bases lay between the germline ends. The CDR3 is 15 residues long. In germline, CDR1 is LGHDT, CDR2 YNNKEL (reference sequence). Here the CDR3 reads CASSQEDRIGNTIYF. CDR3 sequence (DNA): TGTGCCAGCAGCCAAGAAGACAGGATTGGAAACACCATATATTTT.

This rearrangement joins TRBV24-1 to TRBJ2-5; D is ambiguous. V lost 12 bases, J lost 2 bases, and 12 bases lay in between. Germline CDR1 is KGHDR and CDR2 is SFDVKD. The CDR3 has 12 residues. The CDR3 protein is CAPPGSQETQYF. The CDR3 DNA reads as TGTGCCCCCCCTGGCAGTCAAGAGACCCAGTACTTC.

V gene TRBV19 combines with J gene TRBJ2-2; TRBD2 might be the D (6 bases). The germline V gene has CDR1 LNHDA and CDR2 SQIVND (reference sequence). The CDR3 is made up of 14 amino acids. Trimming left V 8 bases short and J 5 bases short, with 15 bases between. Here the CDR3 reads CASLKGRETGELFF. DNA of the CDR3: TGTGCCAGTCTGAAGGGGCGGGAAACCGGGGAGCTGTTTTTT.

The J gene is TRBJ1-1, the V gene TRBV20-1, with 7 bases aligning to TRBD1. Germline CDR1 and CDR2: DFQATT and SNEGSKA (reference sequence). The CDR3 loop spans 11 amino acids. V shed 5 bases, J shed 3 bases, and the junction held 0 bases outside the gene matches. For the CDR3, the DNA is TGCAGTGCTCAGGGGGACACTGAAGCTTTCTTT. Protein sequence: CSAQGDTEAFF.

The gene calls are TRBV5-1 and TRBJ2-7, with a possible D match to TRBD2 (6 bases). The V and J ends lost 0 bases and 5 bases respectively, with 9 bases between them. This CDR3 comprises 13 residues. Per germline, CDR1 SGHRS and CDR2 YFSETQ. CDR3 in amino acids: CASSLEGRHEQYF. The CDR3 DNA reads TGCGCCAGCAGCTTGGAGGGGAGGCACGAGCAGTACTTC.

The chain recombines TRBV4-3 with TRBJ1-4, with no clear D. This CDR3 has 17 amino acids. Trimming took off 4 bases at V and 0 bases at J, with 15 bases between the two ends. Germline CDR1 is LGHNA and CDR2 is YSLEER. In DNA, the CDR3 is TGCGCCAGCAGCCGTCAAAGCGTGGTTGCAACTAATGAAAAACTGTTTTTT. It codes for CASSRQSVVATNEKLFF.

The chain joins TRBV7-2 to TRBJ2-7; the match to TRBD2 covers 7 bases. CDR3 length: 13 residues. V shed 5 bases and J 3 bases; nucleotides not matched to a gene: 4. Germline-derived CDR1 and CDR2 are SGHTA and FQGNSA. CDR3 sequence: CASSRGLVYEQYF. The CDR3 coding sequence is TGTGCCAGCAGCAGAGGACTAGTCTACGAGCAGTACTTC.

This sequence joins TRBV10-3 and TRBJ1-2, with 8 nucleotides matching TRBD1. J gave up 3 bases and V 11 bases, and 8 bases lay outside the gene matches. CDR3 length equals 13 residues. Germline V CDR1 and CDR2: ENHRY, SYGVKD. The CDR3 DNA is TGTGCCGTCCAGGGGGCGGTTGACTATGGCTACACCTTC. Its translation: CAVQGAVDYGYTF.

The V and J genes are TRBV7-9 and TRBJ2-5, with unresolved D. The germline CDR1 and CDR2 sequences are SEHNR and FQNEAQ (reference sequence). With 1 base removed from V and 4 bases from J, the gap between germline ends came to 7 bases. The CDR3 is 13 residues long. The CDR3 coding sequence is TGTGCCAGCAGCTTAGGTGTCTTAGAGACCCAGTACTTC. Translating it yields CASSLGVLETQYF.

About this clone: The junction differs from germline at one of its ends, possibly a read error. The CDR3 DNA reads as TGTGCTAGCAGCCGGATCGACAGTCTCAATGAGCAGTTCTTC. Residues: CASSRIDSLNEQFF. This sequence joins TRBV7-7 and TRBJ2-1, with D perhaps TRBD1 (5 bases). The CDR3 spans 14 residues. Germline CDR1 SSHAT, CDR2 FNYEAQ (reference sequence).

The V and J genes are TRBV3-1 (or the pseudogene TRBV3-2) and TRBJ1-4; 7 bases map to TRBD1. The CDR3 has 16 amino acids. Trimming cost V 4 bases and J 1 base; bases outside gene matches: 6. CDR1 and CDR2 (germline): LGHDT, YNNKEL (reference sequence). Here the CDR3 DNA reads TGTGCCAGCAGCCTCCCAGGGGGGATAACTAATGAAAAACTGTTTTTT. The encoded protein is CASSLPGGITNEKLFF.

The chain has TRBV6-2 or TRBV6-3 and TRBJ1-5; 10 bases align to TRBD1. J was trimmed by 4 bases and V by 4 bases; bases with no gene match: 10. Germline values: CDR1 MNHEY, CDR2 SVGEGT. CDR3 length: 17 amino acids. CDR3 in DNA: TGTGCCAGCAGTTTCTCCGGGGACAGGGGAAAAAATCAGCCCCAGCATTTT. Residues: CASSFSGDRGKNQPQHF.

The rearrangement links TRBV9 to TRBJ1-3, with D unclear. The germline V gene encodes CDR1 SGDLS and CDR2 YYNGEE. This CDR3 is 14 amino acids long. V lost 4 bases and J lost 4, with 12 bases in between. CDR3 loop: CASSLRLDGNTIYF. In nucleotides, the CDR3 is TGTGCCAGCAGCCTCAGGCTCGACGGAAACACCATATATTTT.

The chain carries TRBV5-1 and TRBJ2-5; 15 bases agree with TRBD2. Looked up from germline, CDR1 is SGHRS and CDR2 is YFSETQ. V lost 3 bases and J lost 4; bases outside the gene matches: 4. This CDR3 has 16 amino acids. The CDR3 is CASSWTSGGASETQYF. The CDR3 DNA reads TGCGCCAGCAGCTGGACTAGCGGGGGGGCCTCAGAGACCCAGTACTTC.

The CDR3 loop reads CASSHDRLEQYF. The CDR3 DNA reads as TGTGCCAGCAGTCACGACAGGTTGGAGCAGTACTTC. The gene calls are TRBV6-5 and TRBJ2-7; the D gene is possibly TRBD1 (6 bases). In germline, CDR1 is MNHEY, CDR2 SVGAGI. There are 12 residues in the CDR3. Trimming pared 5 bases from V and 7 bases from J, leaving 12 bases between.

This clone was seen a few times. The V call is TRBV3-1 (or the pseudogene TRBV3-2), the J call TRBJ2-7; D gene unclear. Trimming removed 4 bases from V and 3 bases from J, with 13 bases in between. Germline loops: CDR1 LGHDT, CDR2 YNNKEL (reference sequence). The CDR3 is made up of 14 amino acids. The CDR3: CASSPAWADYEQYF. CDR3 coding DNA: TGTGCCAGCAGCCCCGCGTGGGCAGACTACGAGCAGTACTTC.

This chain uses TRBV6-5 with TRBJ1-2; 10 nucleotides match TRBD1. V lost 5 bases to trimming and J lost 8 bases; unmatched junction nucleotides: 11. The CDR3 is 15 amino acids. CDR1 is MNHEY and CDR2 is SVGAGI in the germline V gene. The CDR3 DNA reads TGTGCCAGCAGTCTTAGATCCGGGACAGGGGTGGGCTACACCTTC. Protein sequence: CASSLRSGTGVGYTF.

The chain combines TRBV2 with TRBJ2-5; 12 nucleotides agree with TRBD2. Germline V gene data show CDR1 as SNHLY and CDR2 as FYNNEI. V was clipped by 7 bases and J by 4 bases; unmatched bases: 7. This CDR3 region has 15 residues. The CDR3 DNA is TGTGCCAGCACAAGAACGGGACTAGCGGGAGAGACCCAGTACTTC. Translating gives CASTRTGLAGETQYF.

This sequence joins TRBV7-9 and TRBJ1-1; no firm D call. The germline V gene encodes CDR1 SEHNR and CDR2 FQNEAQ (reference sequence). The CDR3 spans 15 residues. Trimming removed 4 bases from V and 1 base from J, with 13 bases in between. The CDR3 here is CASSSPGSRNTEAFF. In DNA form, the CDR3 reads TGTGCCAGCAGCTCCCCGGGGTCCCGGAACACTGAAGCTTTCTTT.

This rearrangement joins TRBV12-5 to TRBJ2-7, with TRBD1 identical over 7 bases. Germline-derived CDR1 and CDR2 are LGHNT and FRNRAP. The CDR3 has 14 residues. V dropped 6 bases and J dropped 2; count of bases not matched to a gene: 7. CDR3 residues: CASGPGQVTYEQYF. For the CDR3, the DNA is TGTGCTAGTGGACCTGGACAGGTGACCTACGAGCAGTACTTC.